These 3 T cell receptor beta chains were sequenced from one sample in a study of blood T cell repertoires in COVID-19. Sequenced by immunoSEQ multiplex PCR; TCRdb stores in-frame clones only, minus some. The repertoire holds 180,000 or so clones, 85% seen once, with roughly 8% in the top ten. Sequencing used peripheral blood. The receptors derive from a woman aged 55-75 years with acute or convalescent COVID-19.

The V gene is TRBV5-1, the J gene TRBJ2-2; possibly TRBD2 for D (5 bases). The V gene's germline CDR1 is SGHRS and CDR2 YFSETQ. V shed 2 bases and J shed 3 bases, with 8 bases lying between them. The CDR3 has 14 residues. CDR3 nucleotide sequence: TGCGCCAGCAGCTTAGGAGGCGACACCGGGGAGCTGTTTTTT. Amino acids: CASSLGGDTGELFF.

The rearrangement joins TRBV5-1 to TRBJ2-1; a weak D match, TRBD2 (5 bases). Deletions cut 4 bases from V and 6 bases from J, with 11 bases between. This CDR3 comprises 13 residues. Germline assignment: CDR1 SGHRS and CDR2 YFSETQ. The CDR3 here is CASSQILGNEQFF. The CDR3 nucleotides are TGCGCCAGCAGCCAAATACTAGGCAATGAGCAGTTCTTC.

This clone came up once. This rearrangement joins TRBV5-4 to TRBJ2-1, with 9 bases aligning to TRBD2. The length of the CDR3 is 17 residues. V shed 4 bases, J shed 8 bases, and the junction held 16 bases outside the gene matches. Germline CDR1 SGHNT, CDR2 YYREEE (reference sequence). In DNA, the CDR3 is TGTGCCAGCAGCCGGGCGGGGTTTGGCGGGAGGGCCGATGAGCAGTTCTTC. Its protein product is CASSRAGFGGRADEQFF.